This entry lists 22 T cell receptor beta chains sequenced from one sample in a study of shared clonotypes between healthy human individuals. Sequencing used immunoSEQ multiplex PCR; TCRdb keeps in-frame clones, though not all of them. Among 2 million to 2.5 million clones, around 92% were seen once, and the ten largest hold about 0.36%. Sequenced: naive CD4+ T cells from PBMCs. Subset noted: CD45RA+ positively selected. The receptors come from a man aged 18 to 35 in good health. Some clones in this sample may be carry-over from other donors' samples.

The chain is built from TRBV7-2 and TRBJ2-2, with 10 positions matching TRBD2. There are 15 residues in the CDR3. Germline CDR1 reads SGHTA; CDR2 reads FQGNSA. Trimming removed 3 bases from V and 6 bases from J; junction bases left unmatched: 4. This CDR3 reads CASSFTSGIPGELFF. DNA of the CDR3: TGTGCCAGCAGCTTTACTAGCGGGATACCCGGGGAGCTGTTTTTT.

This sequence joins TRBV2 and TRBJ2-2; perhaps TRBD1 as D (5 bases). The germline CDR1 and CDR2 sequences are SNHLY and FYNNEI. Trimming removed 8 bases from V and 6 bases from J, with 13 bases in between. CDR3 length: 13 amino acids. CDR3 sequence: CASGAALPGELFF. The CDR3 DNA sequence: TGTGCCAGCGGGGCAGCTTTGCCCGGGGAGCTGTTTTTT.

The CDR3 reads CASRGTSGNNEQFF. In nucleotides, the CDR3 is TGTGCCAGCAGGGGGACTAGCGGAAACAATGAGCAGTTCTTC. V gene TRBV6-1 combines with J gene TRBJ2-1; TRBD2 matches at 11 bases. Per the germline V gene, CDR1 is MNHNS and CDR2 is SASEGT. Trimming removed 6 bases from V and 5 bases from J; junction bases left unmatched: 3. The length of the CDR3 is 14 residues.

The chain carries TRBV5-1 and TRBJ1-5; D remains ambiguous. V lost 0 bases, J lost 5 bases, and 18 bases lay in between. The CDR3 is made up of 17 amino acids. The germline gives CDR1 SGHRS, CDR2 YFSETQ. The CDR3 loop reads CASSLGPRTGDDQPQHF. In DNA, the CDR3 is TGCGCCAGCAGCTTGGGCCCCCGTACGGGAGACGATCAGCCCCAGCATTTT. Supplemented by reference TRBV5-1 and TRBJ1-5, the full variable domain reads KAGVTQTPRYLIKTRGQQVTLSCSPISGHRSVSWYQQTPGQGLQFLFEYFSETQRNKGNFPGRFSGRQFSNSRSEMNVSTLELGDSALYLCASSLGPRTGDDQPQHFGDGTRLSIL.

V is TRBV9 and J is TRBJ1-1; TRBD1 aligns across 8 bases. This CDR3 has 15 amino acids. V lost 4 bases and J lost 1; bases outside the gene matches: 6. Germline assignment: CDR1 SGDLS and CDR2 YYNGEE. CDR3 protein: CASSLRGQGNTEAFF. In DNA form, the CDR3 reads TGTGCCAGCAGCCTTCGCGGACAGGGGAACACTGAAGCTTTCTTT.

The chain couples TRBV5-1 to TRBJ2-5; 7 bases align to TRBD1. Per the germline V gene, CDR1 is SGHRS and CDR2 is YFSETQ. The CDR3 contains 15 residues. V shed 4 bases and J 2 bases; nucleotides not matched to a gene: 8. CDR3 sequence reads: CASSDGQGQQETQYF. The CDR3 DNA follows: TGCGCCAGCAGCGACGGCCAGGGACAGCAAGAGACCCAGTACTTC.

The chain employs TRBV7-2 and TRBJ1-5, with TRBD1 as a possible D gene (6 bases). CDR1 SGHTA and CDR2 FQGNSA come from the germline V gene. Trimming took 1 base from V and 2 from J, leaving 9 bases between them. The CDR3 covers 15 residues. The CDR3 is CASSLGQARNQPQHF. CDR3 sequence (DNA): TGTGCCAGCAGCTTAGGACAGGCCCGCAATCAGCCCCAGCATTTT.

The V and J genes are TRBV9 and TRBJ2-3, with TRBD2 matching over 7 bases. CDR1 and CDR2 from the germline V gene are SGDLS and YYNGEE. The CDR3 is made up of 15 amino acids. V lost 4 bases, J lost 5 bases, and 10 bases stayed unmatched. The CDR3 DNA is TGTGCCAGCAGCCCCCATGCAGCGGGGCGAGATACGCAGTATTTT. It codes for CASSPHAAGRDTQYF.

The chain employs TRBV25-1 and TRBJ2-2; TRBD2 is a possible D gene (5 bases). The V and J ends lost 6 bases and 6 bases respectively, with 8 bases between them. Looked up from germline, CDR1 is MGHDK and CDR2 is SYGVNS. The CDR3 is 12 residues long. CDR3 nucleotides: TGTGCCAGCAGCCAGCGGTCCGGGGAGCTGTTTTTT. Translating it yields CASSQRSGELFF.

This chain uses TRBV6-5 with TRBJ1-2; TRBD1 is a possible D gene (5 bases). This CDR3 is built from 13 residues. The V and J ends lost 6 bases and 4 bases respectively, with 12 bases between them. The germline CDR1 and CDR2 sequences are MNHEY and SVGAGI. CDR3 nucleotide sequence: TGTGCCAGCAGGATGGGACGTATCTATGGCTACACCTTC. Protein sequence: CASRMGRIYGYTF.

The V call is TRBV28, the J call TRBJ2-5; D is possibly TRBD2 (6 bases). The length of the CDR3 is 13 residues. The germline CDR1 and CDR2 sequences are MDHEN and SYDVKM. V was trimmed by 4 bases and J by 4 bases, leaving 10 bases between them. The CDR3 sequence is CASSWGDGETQYF. CDR3 in DNA: TGTGCCAGCAGTTGGGGGGATGGAGAGACCCAGTACTTC.

The gene calls are TRBV5-1 and TRBJ2-7, with D possibly being TRBD1 (6 bases). This CDR3 is built from 14 residues. V dropped 9 bases and J dropped 1 base, with 17 bases sitting between them. The germline V gene has CDR1 SGHRS and CDR2 YFSETQ. Here the CDR3 reads CATTGSPGSYEQYF. DNA for the CDR3: TGCGCCACCACAGGGTCCCCGGGTTCCTACGAGCAGTACTTC.

The genes are TRBV28 and TRBJ1-4; D might be TRBD1 (6 bases). The germline V and J ends were trimmed by 7 bases and 8 bases, with 11 bases remaining between them. The CDR3 totals 12 residues. Germline loops: CDR1 MDHEN, CDR2 SYDVKM. The CDR3 loop is CASTRGQEKLFF. Written as DNA, the CDR3 is TGTGCCAGCACCCGGGGGCAGGAAAAACTGTTTTTT.

This sequence joins TRBV7-9 and TRBJ2-2, with D uncertain. Germline CDR1 and CDR2: SEHNR and FQNEAQ (reference sequence). The length of the CDR3 is 10 residues. V dropped 8 bases and J dropped 4 bases, with 2 bases sitting between them. The CDR3 DNA is TGTGCCAGCTCCACCGGGGAGCTGTTTTTT. It codes for CASSTGELFF.

The CDR3 DNA follows: TGTGCCAGCAGCTTCGACGGGAGGGCATACGAGCAGTACTTC. Translating gives CASSFDGRAYEQYF. The V and J genes are TRBV7-2 and TRBJ2-7; 8 bases are a match to TRBD2. The CDR3 is made up of 14 amino acids. J lost 4 bases, V lost 3 bases, and 5 bases had no gene match. Germline CDR1 SGHTA, CDR2 FQGNSA.

The chain links TRBV5-4 to TRBJ2-1; 9 nucleotides line up with TRBD1. The CDR3 totals 16 residues. J gave up 7 bases and V 1 base, and 9 bases lay outside the gene matches. In germline, CDR1 is SGHNT, CDR2 YYREEE (reference sequence). The CDR3 DNA is TGTGCCAGCAGCTTGAAACCGGGACAGGGCTTTAATGAGCAGTTCTTC. Its translation is CASSLKPGQGFNEQFF.

This rearrangement joins TRBV18 to TRBJ2-5; D might be TRBD1 (7 bases). Germline V gene lookup returns CDR1 KGHSH and CDR2 LQKENI. The CDR3 runs to 15 residues. V shed 3 bases and J shed 5 bases, with 16 bases lying between them. The CDR3 region has the DNA TGTGCCAGCTCACCTTCCAGGGGGGTAACGGAGACCCAGTACTTC. Translation gives CASSPSRGVTETQYF. Using reference TRBV18 and TRBJ2-5 for the parts outside the CDR3, the full variable domain is NAGVMQNPRHLVRRRGQEARLRCSPMKGHSHVYWYRQLPEEGLKFMVYLQKENIIDESGMPKERFSAEFPKEGPSILRIQQVVRGDSAAYFCASSPSRGVTETQYFGPGTRLLVL.

This chain connects TRBV25-1 to TRBJ2-5, with TRBD1 matching over 11 bases. The assigned J gene may be wrong: the sequence end matches TRBJ2-7 better. Germline values: CDR1 MGHDK, CDR2 SYGVNS. This CDR3 region has 15 residues. The CDR3 region has the DNA TGTGCCAGCAGGGGGAAAGGGACAGGGGGCTACGAGCAGTACTTC. Encoded protein: CASRGKGTGGYEQYF.

The chain couples TRBV7-2 to TRBJ2-7, with 8 bases aligning to TRBD1. CDR1 SGHTA and CDR2 FQGNSA come from the germline V gene. J gave up 2 bases and V 6 bases, and 9 bases lay outside the gene matches. The CDR3 contains 15 residues. The CDR3 DNA sequence: TGTGCCAGCAGTAAGGGGCAGACAGGGGCCTACGAGCAGTACTTC. Its protein product is CASSKGQTGAYEQYF.

The J gene is TRBJ2-2, the V gene TRBV7-3, with 8 positions matching TRBD2. From germline, CDR1 is SGHTA and CDR2 FQGTGA. V gave up 8 bases and J gave up 6 bases; unmatched junction bases: 8. CDR3 length equals 14 residues. CDR3 in DNA: TGTGCCAGCGCCGGGACTAGGCACGCCGGGGAGCTGTTTTTT. It yields the protein CASAGTRHAGELFF. Combining the CDR3 with reference TRBV7-3 and TRBJ2-2 gives the whole variable domain GAGVSQTPSNKVTEKGKYVELRCDPISGHTALYWYRQSLGQGPEFLIYFQGTGAADDSGLPNDRFFAVRPEGSVSTLKIQRTERGDSAVYLCASAGTRHAGELFFGEGSRLTVL.

This rearrangement joins TRBV7-6 to TRBJ1-2; D unclear. The germline gives CDR1 SGHVS, CDR2 FNYEAQ. The CDR3 sequence is 15 residues long. V was cut by 5 bases and J by 8 bases, with 21 bases left in between. CDR3 protein: CASSPVLPITDGYTF. The CDR3 region has the DNA TGTGCCAGCAGCCCCGTCCTCCCCATAACAGACGGCTACACCTTC.

This clone turned up a few times. The chain has TRBV2 and TRBJ1-5, with TRBD1 matching over 9 bases. The CDR3 sequence is 16 residues long. Germline CDR1 reads SNHLY; CDR2 reads FYNNEI. Unmatched junction bases numbered 6, after V lost 5 bases and J lost 1 base. The CDR3 bases are TGTGCCAGCAGTTTGGGACAGGGTGGGAGCAATCAGCCCCAGCATTTT. It is translated as CASSLGQGGSNQPQHF.